This entry is about one T cell receptor beta chain. The clone's antigen remains unknown. The record has no base qualities; no much larger clone is one base away. The immunoSEQ assay was applied to genomic DNA to generate the TCR beta chain sequences. Concerning the study's data processing: CDR3 sequences not starting with the conserved framework cysteine at position 104 were manually removed. To get clonality, the normalized Shannon's Diversity Index was subtracted from one, giving values from 0 (maximal diversity) to 1 (oligoclonal). Differences in the frequency of the same CDR3 between samples, such as brain versus blood, were assessed with chi-squared comparison-of-proportions tests. Public clonotypes were identified through searches of immuneACCESS, and similarity to known antiviral clonotypes was evaluated with the VDJdb browser. Sourced from immuneACCESS, this table was stored by TCRdb with only in-frame sequences that have V and J called. A share of the clones is absent; for the studies checked, an unresolved V gene accounts for under half, and the remainder has no known explanation. V and J calls and clone size are as listed in that table; D and trimming were resolved from the DNA. The sample has 65,000 to 85,000 clones on record, about 93% of them singletons. The top ten clones comprise less than 2% of the sample.

The time point tag for this specimen amounts to: resected brain tissue, or blood drawn just prior to surgery. The surgery cases showing the highest brain T cell transcript signatures were chosen for TCR beta chain sequencing of brain tissue and, when available, of blood. Patients had been treated with at least one anti-epileptic drug before surgery. The TCR-sequenced patients were children whose drug-resistant epilepsy was caused by tuberous sclerosis complex, focal cortical dysplasia, Rasmussen encephalitis or hemimegalencephaly. The Monarch genomic DNA purification kit was used to extract bulk genomic DNA from unsorted brain tissue and from whole blood. The data belong to a study of brain T cells in children with intractable seizures (dated by TCRdb to about 2021). General notes on the study: A NanoString immunology panel was first used to screen resected brain tissue from roughly 56 pediatric epilepsy surgery cases for immune gene transcripts. About 65% of the 12 selected surgery cases also had pre-surgery blood sequenced, which left four cases with brain tissue only.

The germline V gene encodes CDR1 SNHLY and CDR2 FYNNEI. From the cysteine through the phenylalanine, the CDR3 covers 13 amino acids. The sequence is cut down to CDR3 DNA, 39 bases in frame from base 1. Relative to germline, V is 7 bases shorter and J is 2 bases shorter, with 12 bases between their ends. General findings and caveats noted by the study authors: Because pre- and post-surgery blood were sequenced to different depths, clones absent from the pre-surgery sample may reflect undersampling. Viral specificity was inferred only from CDR3 sequence similarity, and patients' HCMV serostatus was unknown.

Source: peripheral blood, taken at surgery. This clonotype originated in a boy less than two years old with tuberous sclerosis and intractable seizures. Recombination joined TRBV2 with TRBJ2-7, with the D gene call left open. The nucleotides read TGTGCCAGCACCGAAGGTCGTACCTACGAGCAGTACTTC. It is translated as CASTEGRTYEQYF.